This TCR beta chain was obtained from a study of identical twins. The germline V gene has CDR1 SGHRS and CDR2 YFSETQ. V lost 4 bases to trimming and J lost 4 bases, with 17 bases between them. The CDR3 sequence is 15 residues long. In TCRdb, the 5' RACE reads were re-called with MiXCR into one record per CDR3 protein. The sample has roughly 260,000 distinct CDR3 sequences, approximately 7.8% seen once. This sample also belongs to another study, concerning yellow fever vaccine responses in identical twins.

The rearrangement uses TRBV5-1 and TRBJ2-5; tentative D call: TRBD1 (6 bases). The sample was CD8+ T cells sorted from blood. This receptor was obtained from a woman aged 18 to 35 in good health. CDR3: CASSQVTGFLETQYF. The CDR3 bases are TGCGCCAGCAGCCAAGTAACAGGGTTTTTAGAGACCCAGTACTTC.